This T cell receptor (beta chain) was recovered during a study of CD8+ T cells in alopecia areata. Germline V gene sequence: CDR1 SGDLS, CDR2 YYNGEE. There are 15 residues in the CDR3. V lost 0 bases and J 2 bases, leaving 8 bases between the germline ends. The treatment denotes: oral pan-JAK inhibitor, 5-10 mg twice daily. RNA was isolated and reverse transcribed to cDNA, the sequencing template. Data came from immunoSEQ multiplex PCR; TCRdb stores just in-frame clones and leaves some out. The sample has roughly 92,000 clones; about 71% are singletons. The V call is TRBV9, the J call TRBJ1-4; D might be TRBD1 (5 bases). The clonotype originates from a human donor with alopecia areata. Sample: CD8+ T cells sorted from blood, taken at approximately week 42, from a patient treated with tofacitinib. This CDR3 is CASSVEAGTNEKLFF. CDR3 DNA: TGTGCCAGCAGCGTAGAAGCAGGGACTAATGAAAAACTGTTTTTT.